This T cell receptor (beta chain) appears in the sequencing data of a study of Ad26.COV2.S vaccination and SARS-CoV-2 variants. Study context: Participants got Ad26.COV2.S intramuscularly, once or twice 56 days apart.

Method: immunoSEQ multiplex PCR; TCRdb's copy keeps in-frame clones and lacks some. The sample holds hundreds of thousands of clones, around 93% seen once. Treatment denoted: 15 to 20 received Ad26.COV2.S at low or high dose, single or two shots; several received placebo; per-sample allocation not given. On day 63 after the first injection, vaccine and placebo recipients gave samples. Based in Boston, the donor was an adult of 18-55 years. The starting material was peripheral blood, obtained in a trial of Ad26.COV2.S vaccine versus placebo. The receptor's source is a person aged 18-65 years who received the Ad26.COV2.S COVID-19 vaccine or a placebo.

CDR3 protein: CASIQGGAGGNEQFF. The CDR3 bases are TGTGCCAGCATCCAAGGTGGCGCAGGGGGCAACGAGCAGTTCTTC. V usage is TRBV5-4 and J usage is TRBJ2-1; 8 bases fit TRBD1. Germline V gene data show CDR1 as SGHNT and CDR2 as YYREEE (reference sequence). V lost 6 bases and J lost 10; bases outside the gene matches: 15. The length of the CDR3 is 15 residues.